Presented here are 4 T cell receptor beta chains from one specimen sequenced in a study of blood T cell repertoires in COVID-19. Generated by immunoSEQ multiplex PCR, the TCRdb table keeps only in-frame clones and is missing some. Among under 110,000 clones listed, 71% were seen once. The sequenced sample consisted of peripheral blood. The receptors shown here come from a human donor with acute or convalescent COVID-19. The donor label of this sample is uncertain.

The genes are TRBV3-1 (or the pseudogene TRBV3-2) and TRBJ1-2; a weak D match, TRBD1 (5 bases). Germline loops: CDR1 LGHDT, CDR2 YNNKEL (reference sequence). V lost 6 bases to trimming and J lost 8 bases, with 16 bases between them. The CDR3 contains 13 residues. CDR3 coding DNA: TGTGCCAGCAGTCAACCCCGGGGGTCCGGCTACACCTTC. It specifies CASSQPRGSGYTF.

The V and J genes are TRBV6-1 and TRBJ1-2; the D gene is possibly TRBD1 (5 bases). The V end lost 2 bases, the J end lost 2 bases, and 15 bases lay between the germline ends. Per the germline V gene, CDR1 is MNHNS and CDR2 is SASEGT. CDR3 size: 16 residues. The CDR3 nucleotides read TGTGCCAGCAGTGAAAAGGCCCATACAGGAAACTATGGCTACACCTTC. Protein product: CASSEKAHTGNYGYTF.

This clone was seen only a few times. The rearrangement links TRBV27 to TRBJ2-5; maybe TRBD2 (6 bases). The CDR3 covers 14 residues. The germline gives CDR1 MNHEY, CDR2 SMNVEV (reference sequence). V was trimmed by 4 bases and J by 5 bases, leaving 14 bases between them. In DNA form, the CDR3 reads TGTGCCAGCAGTTCTAGCGTCCTGGGGGAGACCCAGTACTTC. It translates to CASSSSVLGETQYF.

A single count supports this clone. J is TRBJ1-2 and V is TRBV7-9; D gene unclear. V dropped 5 bases and J dropped 8 bases, with 24 bases sitting between them. The CDR3 covers 16 residues. The germline V gene encodes CDR1 SEHNR and CDR2 FQNEAQ (reference sequence). In DNA, the CDR3 is TGTGCCAGCAGCCCCTCTTGGCCGGGGTCTAGTTTGGGCTACACCTTC. Its protein is CASSPSWPGSSLGYTF.